This entry concerns a single T cell receptor (beta chain). Antigen: not known. This entry comes from a study of cytomegalovirus exposure and HLA in healthy donors. Germline CDR1 is SGHRS and CDR2 is YFSETQ. J was trimmed by 2 bases and V by 2 bases; bases with no gene match: 4. This CDR3 has 15 residues. Both 60 Vbeta primers and 13 Jbeta primers went into the PCR. Data came from immunoSEQ multiplex PCR; TCRdb stores just in-frame clones and leaves some out. The sample lists about 130,000 clones, around three quarters occurring once. Points from the study as a whole: Some TCR beta chains (roughly 150 of them) were listed as cytomegalovirus-associated. CMV serostatus alone was available as immune exposure information. Presence/absence analyses supposed approximately even sequencing depth among donors.

Sequenced input: PBMCs. The sequence was obtained from a woman in her forties or fifties in good health and CMV-seronegative. This chain joins TRBV5-1 and TRBJ2-1; 7 bases fit TRBD2. This CDR3 is CASSFQRGAYNEQFF. In DNA form, the CDR3 reads TGCGCCAGCAGCTTTCAGCGGGGTGCCTACAATGAGCAGTTCTTC.